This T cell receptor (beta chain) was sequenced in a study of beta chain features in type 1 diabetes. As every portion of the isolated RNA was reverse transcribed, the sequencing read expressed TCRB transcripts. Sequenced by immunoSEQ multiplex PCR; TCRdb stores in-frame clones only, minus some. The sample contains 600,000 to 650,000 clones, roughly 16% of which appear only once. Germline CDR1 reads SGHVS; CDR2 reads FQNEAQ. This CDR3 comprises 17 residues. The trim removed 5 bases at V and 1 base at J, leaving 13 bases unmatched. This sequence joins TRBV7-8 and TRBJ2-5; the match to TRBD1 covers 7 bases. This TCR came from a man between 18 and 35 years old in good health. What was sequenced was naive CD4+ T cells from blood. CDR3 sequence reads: CASSRTPLRDSQETQYF. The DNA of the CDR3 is TGTGCCAGCAGCCGCACCCCGCTCCGGGACAGCCAAGAGACCCAGTACTTC.